This T cell receptor beta chain was obtained from a study of cytomegalovirus exposure and HLA in healthy donors (dated by TCRdb to about 2017). Describing the broader study: An earlier analysis of some 500 of the donors reported 250 to 350 Gb of sequence data and roughly 100 million unique TCR beta sequences from about 179 million T cells. Rather than using new phenotypic data, the later analysis identified candidate immune exposures from TCR beta sequences and from how often those sequences occurred across donors. In a later genetic analysis, genome-wide SNP genotypes for about 55% of the roughly 670 donors were used, and that subset was treated as a discovery cohort. HLA typing included class I and class II loci at four-digit resolution. The study aimed to test whether signatures of past pathogen exposure could be identified by cataloging public T cell receptors. Every discovery cohort repertoire had been produced on one sequencing platform. Typing coverage differed by locus: A, B, C, DRB1 and DQB1 were typed in roughly 620-640 donors, DQA1 in about 550, DPA1 in 606, and DPB1 in 472. A handful of DR-DQ haplotypes were treated as single units for association and clustering because of strong linkage in the cohort. To predict cytomegalovirus infection status, the study combined high-throughput TCR immunosequencing, statistical association of individual TCRs with disease status, and machine learning. A later analysis re-analyzed previously published TCR beta repertoires from roughly 600 donors and added high-resolution HLA genotyping to study TCR occurrence patterns. Approximately 300 gigabases of sequencing data and approximately 85 million unique TCR sequences were included in an early release covering 550 to 650 HLA-typed donors. The T cell repertoires of 670 or so subjects were profiled by immunosequencing and related to cytomegalovirus serostatus. In an earlier analysis of more than 550 of the donors, high-throughput TCR beta sequencing was used to judge whether each TCR beta V gene segment behaved as functional or pseudogenic. Along with the roughly 700-subject first cohort, a separate validation cohort of 120 different subjects was used. Alongside the repertoire data, information on donor age, sex, ethnicity and CMV serostatus was compiled. Among several hundred genotyped donors of the cohort, an average of approximately 240,000 unique TCR beta nucleotide sequences was sequenced per donor, of which roughly 17% were non-productive. Among the roughly 370 genotyped donors, approximately 81% belonged to the genetic ancestry cluster associated with self-reported Caucasian donors.

Summary of the overall study and its limitations: In a later analysis, HLA-associated TCR beta chains were found to be more clonally expanded and to have lower generation probabilities than equally common non-associated chains. Because the 87-base-pair reads could not distinguish some IMGT-functional V segments, including TRBV6-2 and TRBV6-3, those segments were excluded. According to the authors, the approach could potentially be generalized to other disease states and immunological phenotypes. According to a later analysis, parvovirus B19, influenza, CMV and Epstein-Barr virus appeared linked to several top co-occurrence clusters. In an earlier analysis of roughly 560 of the donors, most TCR beta V segments were observed in productive rearrangements about 90% or about 30% of the time, broadly matching IMGT annotations. A later analysis found that TCR association rates varied across HLA loci, with DRB1 alleles showing the most associated TCRs and HLA-C alleles the fewest. In this cohort, only TCR beta chains were sequenced, and detectable features were limited by the absence of alpha or paired-chain data. In the study, 150 to 200 TCR beta chains were listed as associated with cytomegalovirus. A further reported finding was that TCR beta sequences accurately predicted the HLA-A and HLA-B alleles for most subjects in the first cohort. Strong co-occurrence of HLA alleles, especially DR and DQ, made assigning TCR associations to individual alleles difficult. The sequencing pipeline was judged likely to have produced a cluster of highly shared sequence variants as a technical artifact. Because counts were too low, 15 or so rarely observed V segments, including chromosome 9 orphons, were excluded from the earlier analysis of 587 of the donors. Most TCR sequences were seen in very few donors, while some public TCRs were found in many individuals. At a false discovery rate of 0.05, a later analysis linked under 20,000 TCR beta sequences to specific HLA alleles. In vitro tests confirmed that a few of the cytomegalovirus-associated TCR beta chains recognize cytomegalovirus antigens. An association between a missense DCLRE1C variant and V-gene and J-gene trimming of TCR beta chains was found in a later genetic analysis and replicated in an independent cohort. The only immune exposure information available for the cohort was CMV serostatus. HLA typing was unavailable for some donors at each locus, so association tests used only the typed subset. Roughly uniform sequencing depth across donors was assumed in presence/absence analyses, although this assumption may not hold. In a later genetic analysis, fewer N-insertions in productive TCRs were reported among donors in an Asian-associated ancestry cluster than the roughly 710-donor mean. Cytomegalovirus status was reported to be diagnosed by the classifier with high specificity and sensitivity in both the original and validation cohorts. According to a later analysis, most CMV-associated TCR beta chains appeared to be HLA-restricted, and the HLA associations seemed to be driven largely by CMV exposure. Linkage disequilibrium might explain the correlated functional status among segregating V segments, but an unknown experimental factor could not be ruled out.

The cohort was made up of about 610 healthy bone marrow donors. All cohort members were sampled while nominally healthy, although unrecorded immune exposures were likely present. The donor tested CMV seronegative and was one of the 352 seronegative cohort members. Each donor provided a peripheral blood sample, and peripheral blood mononuclear cells were used for TCR beta sequencing. Genomic DNA was extracted from the blood cell samples with the Qiagen DNeasy Blood Extraction Kit. Library preparation employed the immunoSEQ multiplex PCR assay. For the multiplex PCR, a mixture combining 60 forward primers for TCR Vbeta segments and 13 reverse primers for TCR Jbeta segments was used. Amplification of the CDR3 region of rearranged TCR beta genes was performed with a multiplex PCR assay on genomic DNA. The amplified TCR beta libraries were sequenced on the Illumina HiSeq System as 87-base-pair reads. Per the source publication's procedure: In a later analysis, tens of millions of unique TCR beta chains were counted across the 690 or so repertoires, and about 9.9 million of these chains were shared by at least two donors. To remove PCR and sequencing errors, raw reads were error-corrected and collapsed into unique sequences using a nearest-neighbor algorithm that merged closely related sequences. CDR3 sequences were aligned to IMGT reference sequences to assign V, D and J gene segments. For a sequence to be retained, a match of at least six nucleotides was required to both a V gene segment and a J gene segment. A rearrangement was called productive if the CDR3 had no stop codons and remained in frame with V and J, and every other rearrangement was called non-productive. Following IMGT convention, CDR3 was defined as the stretch from the second conserved V-encoded cysteine to the conserved J-encoded phenylalanine. In an earlier analysis of some 550 of the donors, sequences lacking an unambiguous match to a single V gene segment were excluded. An earlier analysis of 587 of the donors classified V segments as functional when productive rearrangements were above 56.7% and as segregating when the standard deviation between donors was above 5%. A statistical classification framework was built for diagnosing cytomegalovirus status from the catalog of TCR beta chain sequences. V and J gene assignment, in a later analysis, came from comparing TCR nucleotide sequences with IMGT/GENE-DB human TR gene sequences. The TCRdist pipeline was used in a later analysis to assign CDR3 sequences and most-parsimonious VDJ recombination scenarios. In a later analysis, each TCR beta chain was defined by its CDR3 amino acid sequence together with its V-gene family, and reads without a unique V-gene family were excluded. A later analysis removed 550 to 650 highly shared, low-generation-probability nucleotide sequences to deal with suspected cross-contamination and a sequencing artifact. A later analysis calculated a clonal expansion index for each public chain from normalized within-repertoire ranks of inferred template counts. A later analysis computed generation probabilities with a VDJ recombination model fitted to out-of-frame rearrangements, and checked the results against IGoR. A later analysis scored TCR-TCR, TCR-HLA and TCR-CMV co-occurrence with hypergeometric tests, applying a repertoire-size bias correction to TCR pairs. In a later analysis, false discovery rates were estimated by permuting HLA or CMV assignments 20 times. In a later analysis, co-occurring TCRs were grouped using DBSCAN, and TCRdist sequence similarity was added for clustering within HLA-allele-positive subsets. For co-occurrence clustering, repertoires with fewer than 30,000 or more than 120,000 public chains were excluded, along with five or six repertoires with anomalous nucleotide sharing. TCRdb stores this immuneACCESS table with in-frame sequences only. Part of the clones is absent; in the studies checked, under half of the shortfall reflects unresolved V genes, and no reason is known for the rest. V and J calls plus clone size are reproduced from that table; the DNA served to infer D and trimming. The sample table records 220,000 or so clones; approximately 79% of these occur just once. Approximately 1.5% of the sample is held by the ten biggest clonotypes.

Trimmed from V: 6 bases; trimmed from J: 1 base; junction bases lacking a gene match: 6. From its cysteine to its phenylalanine, the CDR3 spans 15 amino acids. The entry retains the CDR3 DNA only, 45 bases that are in frame from base 1. CDR1 LNHNV and CDR2 YYDKDF were looked up in the germline V gene (reference sequence). As regards this clone: The specificity of this receptor is unknown. The record has no base qualities; no much larger clone is one base away.

Recombination joined TRBV15 with TRBJ2-3; 8 middle bases align to TRBD2. The source of this sequence is a man aged 50-59 years in good health and CMV-seronegative. Specimen: PBMCs. CDR3 region: CATRVAGRGTDTQYF. DNA sequence: TGTGCCACCAGGGTAGCGGGGAGGGGCACAGATACGCAGTATTTT.